These T cell receptor beta chains were read from a single sample in a study of T cells in Graves' hyperthyroidism and ophthalmopathy. TCRdb re-called the multiplex PCR reads with MiXCR, one entry per CDR3 protein. The sample includes approximately 600,000 distinct CDR3 sequences, roughly 20% of them seen just once. The sequenced sample consisted of blood. The origin of the receptors is a man aged 25 to 40 with Graves' ophthalmopathy. Each CDR3 is given with its conserved first and last residue.

V,CDR3
TRBV11-2,CASTSSGGYGYTF
TRBV20-1,CSAREGGATQYF
TRBV20-1,CSASNRQKPQETQYF
TRBV27,CASSRSGLAKDYEQYF
TRBV6-4,CASSYGTSGKVYEQYF
TRBV5-6,CASSPRGHTDTQYF
TRBV6-2/TRBV6-3,CASIGLAGAYEQYF
TRBV29-1,CSVEDQGREVGTEAFF
TRBV27,CASSFQAGGTYEQYF
TRBV27,CASRDALYNEQFF
TRBV19,CASSIDYPTSTYNEQFF
TRBV29-1,CSVVGVANTVELFF
TRBV6-6,CASSYSGRGNTIYF
TRBV3-1,CASSHGVSQETQYF
TRBV20-1,CSARKGGVYEQYF